The clone carrying this T cell receptor (beta chain) has only a few counts. The sample belongs to a study of T cells in Graves' hyperthyroidism and ophthalmopathy. Amplification of TCR beta CDR3 regions used RNA as the template. The HTBI primer set served for first-round RT-PCR of the TCR CDR3. TCRdb independently ran MiXCR on the multiplex PCR reads; one entry per CDR3 protein. This sample yields hundreds of thousands of distinct CDR3 sequences, of which approximately 15% are seen a single time; roughly 8% belongs to the top ten. V shed 2 bases and J shed 10 bases, with 14 bases lying between them. The germline CDR1 and CDR2 sequences are MNHEY and SVGAGI. This CDR3 has 13 amino acids.

The chain joins TRBV6-5 to TRBJ1-1; TRBD1 is a possible D gene (6 bases). The receptor's source is a young woman with Graves' hyperthyroidism. Sequenced material: blood. The CDR3 loop is CASSYDLEGGAFF. The CDR3 DNA is TGTGCCAGCAGTTACGACCTCGAGGGGGGAGCTTTCTTT.